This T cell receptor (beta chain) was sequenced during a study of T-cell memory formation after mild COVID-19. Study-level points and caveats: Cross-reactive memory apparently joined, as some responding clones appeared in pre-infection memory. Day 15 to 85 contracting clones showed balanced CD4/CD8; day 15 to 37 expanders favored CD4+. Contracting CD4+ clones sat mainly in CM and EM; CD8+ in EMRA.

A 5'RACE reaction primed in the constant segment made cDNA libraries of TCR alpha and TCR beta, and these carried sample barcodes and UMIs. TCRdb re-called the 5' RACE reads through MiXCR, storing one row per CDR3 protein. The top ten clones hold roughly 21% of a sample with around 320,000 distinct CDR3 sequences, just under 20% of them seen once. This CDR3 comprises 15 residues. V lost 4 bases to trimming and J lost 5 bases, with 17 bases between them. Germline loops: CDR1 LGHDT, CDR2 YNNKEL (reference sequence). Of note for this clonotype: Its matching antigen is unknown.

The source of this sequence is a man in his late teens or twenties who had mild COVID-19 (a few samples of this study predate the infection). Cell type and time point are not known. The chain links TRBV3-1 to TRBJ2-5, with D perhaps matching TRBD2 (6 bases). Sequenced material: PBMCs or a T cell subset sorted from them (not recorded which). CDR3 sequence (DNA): TGTGCCAGCAGCCCCGATAGCGGAGCAGGGGAGACCCAGTACTTC. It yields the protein CASSPDSGAGETQYF.